These 27 T cell receptor beta chains were sequenced from one sample in a study of T cells in Graves' hyperthyroidism and ophthalmopathy. RNA transcripts gave rise to amplified TCR beta CDR3 regions. HTBI primers were employed in a first-round RT-PCR of the TCR CDR3. TCRdb re-derived calls from the multiplex PCR reads in MiXCR, one entry per CDR3 protein. This sample carries some 250,000 distinct CDR3 sequences, roughly 15% of them seen once, and the ten largest clones take around 31%. The sample consisted of blood. These receptors originate from a woman in her fifties or sixties with Graves' hyperthyroidism that later progressed to Graves' ophthalmopathy.

The DNA for the CDR3 is TGCGCCAGCAACTTAGGGACGAGTAATGAAAAACTGTTTTTT. Its protein product is CASNLGTSNEKLFF. The chain carries TRBV5-1 and TRBJ1-4; a weak D match, TRBD1 (5 bases). CDR3 length equals 14 residues. Deletions cut 6 bases from V and 4 bases from J, with 13 bases between. Germline CDR1 and CDR2: SGHRS and YFSETQ.

There are many counts of this clonotype. The rearrangement joins TRBV2 to TRBJ1-2; 8 bases match TRBD1. The V segment lost 5 bases and the J segment 2 bases; nucleotides outside the gene matches: 4. CDR1 SNHLY and CDR2 FYNNEI come from the germline V gene. The CDR3 loop spans 14 amino acids. In DNA form, the CDR3 reads TGTGCCAGCAGTCCGGACAGGGCGAACTATGGCTACACCTTC. It codes for CASSPDRANYGYTF.

Many counts were recorded for this clonotype. The chain combines TRBV29-1 with TRBJ2-1, with 11 bases lining up with TRBD2. This CDR3 spans 14 amino acids. Trimming removed 4 bases from V and 5 bases from J; junction bases left unmatched: 4. The germline CDR1 and CDR2 sequences are SQVTM and ANQGSEA. CDR3 region: CSVVSGRVNNEQFF. DNA for the CDR3: TGCAGCGTTGTTAGCGGGAGGGTTAACAATGAGCAGTTCTTC.

This clonotype was counted a few times. CDR3 DNA: TGCGCCAGCACCTTGACTAGCGCGAATGAGCAGTTCTTC. Its protein product is CASTLTSANEQFF. This sequence joins TRBV4-1 and TRBJ2-1; 8 positions match TRBD2. This CDR3 has 13 residues. The ends lost 7 bases at V and 7 bases at J; junction bases unmatched: 6. Germline V gene sequence: CDR1 MGHRA, CDR2 YSYEKL.

This clonotype has just a few counts. The CDR3, as DNA: TGTGCCAGCAGCTTGGGGGGGACTAGCGGGGGTGGCGAGCAGTTCTTC. It codes for CASSLGGTSGGGEQFF. V is TRBV11-3 and J is TRBJ2-1, with 14 bases aligning to TRBD2. V dropped 3 bases and J dropped 10; count of bases not matched to a gene: 8. CDR1 and CDR2 (germline): SGHNT, YENEEA. This CDR3 is built from 16 residues.

This chain uses TRBV4-1 with TRBJ2-1; 11 bases agree with TRBD2. After removal of 4 bases from V and 4 bases from J, the junction contained 9 bases not matched to a gene. The CDR3 has 17 residues. Germline assignment: CDR1 MGHRA and CDR2 YSYEKL. For the CDR3, the DNA is TGCGCCAGCAGCCCTAACTCCGGGACTAGCGGATACAATGAGCAGTTCTTC. This codes for CASSPNSGTSGYNEQFF.

This clonotype was observed many times. This sequence joins TRBV9 and TRBJ2-7, with a possible D match to TRBD2 (5 bases). Per germline, CDR1 SGDLS and CDR2 YYNGEE. There are 15 residues in the CDR3. The ends were cut back, 0 bases at V and 3 bases at J, with 13 bases in the middle. The CDR3 reads CASSVAVGSNYEQYF. The CDR3 nucleotides are TGTGCCAGCAGCGTAGCGGTAGGGAGCAACTACGAGCAGTACTTC.

Ten or more counts support this clonotype. The chain carries TRBV19 and TRBJ1-1; D call uncertain. Trimming cost V 5 bases and J 0 bases, with 13 bases left between them. Germline CDR1 is LNHDA and CDR2 is SQIVND (reference sequence). The CDR3 sequence is 15 residues long. CDR3 loop: CASSPRGAMNTEAFF. The CDR3 DNA sequence: TGTGCCAGTAGTCCGCGGGGAGCGATGAACACTGAAGCTTTCTTT.

This clonotype was observed a handful of times. The V gene is TRBV7-9, the J gene TRBJ1-3; no clear D. The CDR3 length is 18 residues. The V gene's germline CDR1 is SEHNR and CDR2 FQNEAQ (reference sequence). Trimming left V 1 base short and J 4 bases short, with 20 bases between. The CDR3 coding sequence is TGTGCCAGCAGCTTAGTCGTTTGGGTCCCTCCTCGCGGAAACACCATATATTTT. This translates into CASSLVVWVPPRGNTIYF.

This clonotype was counted many times. This chain joins TRBV27 and TRBJ2-7; D is ambiguous. Germline assignment: CDR1 MNHEY and CDR2 SMNVEV (reference sequence). This CDR3 spans 13 amino acids. The V end was cut by 4 bases, the J end by 3 bases, with 10 bases between. CDR3 sequence: CASSYAPRYEQYF. The CDR3 DNA reads TGTGCCAGCAGTTACGCCCCTCGCTACGAGCAGTACTTC.

The sample holds many counts of this clonotype. The V gene is TRBV24-1, the J gene TRBJ2-3, with 8 bases aligning to TRBD1. The CDR3 is 18 amino acids. CDR1 and CDR2 from the germline V gene are KGHDR and SFDVKD. With V trimmed by 5 bases and J by 2 bases, 14 bases remained unmatched. The CDR3, as DNA: TGTGCCACCAGTGCCTCACTCCCGGGACAGGCTGCCACAGATACGCAGTATTTT. It encodes CATSASLPGQAATDTQYF.

This clonotype has more than one count but fewer than ten. The rearrangement uses TRBV15 and TRBJ1-2, with TRBD1 as a possible D gene (5 bases). CDR1 is LNHNV and CDR2 is YYDKDF in the germline V gene (reference sequence). V was pared by 0 bases and J by 7 bases, with 9 bases between. The CDR3 extends over 13 amino acids. In DNA, the CDR3 is TGTGCCACCAGCAGAGATTGGCAGGGTGGCTACACCTTC. It yields the protein CATSRDWQGGYTF.

The chain links TRBV20-1 to TRBJ1-6, with 8 bases that match TRBD1. Losses at the gene ends were 0 bases for V and 8 bases for J; bases not matched to a gene: 6. The V gene's germline CDR1 is DFQATT and CDR2 SNEGSKA (reference sequence). The CDR3 extends over 15 amino acids. The CDR3 sequence: CSARDLGRGHSPLHF. CDR3 coding DNA: TGCAGTGCTAGAGATCTCGGCAGGGGGCATTCACCCCTCCACTTT.

This clonotype was counted ten times or more. The chain recombines TRBV2 with TRBJ2-3, with D possibly matching TRBD1 (5 bases). Germline-derived CDR1 and CDR2 are SNHLY and FYNNEI. The CDR3 consists of 13 residues. The V and J ends lost 11 bases and 7 bases respectively, with 19 bases between them. CDR3 bases: TGTGCCGACCGGACATTCGGACGATATACGCAGTATTTT. Protein product: CADRTFGRYTQYF.

This clonotype was observed at least ten times. V and J are TRBV30 and TRBJ1-4; the D is unclear. The germline gives CDR1 GTSNPN, CDR2 SVGIG (reference sequence). Trimming cost V 2 bases and J 8 bases, with 6 bases left between them. CDR3 size: 11 residues. Here the CDR3 DNA reads TGTGCCTGGAGTCCCGGCGAAAAACTGTTTTTT. Protein product: CAWSPGEKLFF.

The chain joins TRBV19 to TRBJ2-1; D remains ambiguous. The CDR3 runs 14 residues. The germline V and J ends were trimmed by 3 bases and 5 bases, with 11 bases remaining between them. CDR1 is LNHDA and CDR2 is SQIVND in the germline V gene (reference sequence). The CDR3, as DNA: TGTGCCAGTAGTATTGCGGATCAGGACAATGAGCAGTTCTTC. This codes for CASSIADQDNEQFF.

The CDR3 protein is CASSTHGGTNEKLFF. The CDR3 DNA follows: TGTGCCAGCAGTACTCACGGGGGGACTAATGAAAAACTGTTTTTT. The chain combines TRBV28 with TRBJ1-4; D is possibly TRBD1 (5 bases). This CDR3 is 15 amino acids long. CDR1 and CDR2 (germline): MDHEN, SYDVKM. V was trimmed by 5 bases and J by 2 bases, leaving 12 bases between them.

The rearrangement uses TRBV6-5 and TRBJ2-1; no clear D. Germline lookup yields CDR1 MNHEY and CDR2 SVGAGI. Trimming removed 2 bases at V and 6 bases at J, with 8 bases between. This CDR3 comprises 13 residues. CDR3 DNA: TGTGCCAGCAGTTACCTAGGTGTCAATGAGCAGTTCTTC. Translating gives CASSYLGVNEQFF.

This clonotype was found many times. V usage is TRBV7-8 and J usage is TRBJ1-1, with D perhaps TRBD1 (5 bases). The V end was cut by 0 bases, the J end by 2 bases, with 13 bases between. The germline V gene encodes CDR1 SGHVS and CDR2 FQNEAQ. The CDR3 runs to 16 residues. The CDR3: CASSLARGRRNTEAFF. The CDR3 coding sequence is TGTGCCAGCAGCTTAGCAAGGGGTAGGAGAAACACTGAAGCTTTCTTT.

This clonotype was detected ten times or more. The V and J genes are TRBV3-1 and TRBJ2-3; 7 bases agree with TRBD2. The CDR3 contains 14 residues. The germline V gene has CDR1 LGHDT and CDR2 YNNKEL (reference sequence). Trimming cost V 2 bases and J 2 bases; bases outside gene matches: 1. CDR3 amino acids: CASSQLAVTDTQYF. DNA of the CDR3: TGTGCCAGCAGCCAACTAGCGGTCACAGATACGCAGTATTTT.

This clonotype has at least ten counts. The rearrangement uses TRBV24-1 and TRBJ2-5; no reliable D call. Germline V gives CDR1 KGHDR, CDR2 SFDVKD. Trimming pared 4 bases from V and 5 bases from J, leaving 10 bases between. The CDR3 contains 13 residues. DNA for the CDR3: TGTGCCACCAGTGACCAGACTTGGGAGACCCAGTACTTC. Residues: CATSDQTWETQYF.

At least ten counts were recorded for this clonotype. The chain has TRBV7-2 and TRBJ2-7, with D uncertain. CDR1 SGHTA and CDR2 FQGNSA come from the germline V gene. The CDR3 sequence is 13 residues long. Trimming removed 1 base at V and 2 bases at J, with 6 bases between. The CDR3 bases are TGTGCCAGCAGCTTAGGCAGCGCCTACGAGCAGTACTTC. The encoded protein is CASSLGSAYEQYF.

This clonotype was seen repeatedly, ten times or more. The chain has TRBV29-1 and TRBJ2-7; a possible D gene is TRBD1 (5 bases). CDR3 length: 12 residues. Germline V gives CDR1 SQVTM, CDR2 ANQGSEA. V was clipped by 5 bases and J by 0 bases, with 8 bases between them. CDR3 nucleotide sequence: TGCAGCGTTAGTCAGGGCTCCTACGAGCAGTACTTC. It codes for CSVSQGSYEQYF.

V and J are TRBV6-2 or TRBV6-3 and TRBJ1-1; D remains ambiguous. The V end lost 5 bases, the J end lost 1 base, and 8 bases lay between the germline ends. Germline CDR1 MNHEY, CDR2 SVGEGT. This CDR3 is 13 amino acids long. The CDR3 sequence: CASSGERNTEAFF. The CDR3 region has the DNA TGTGCCAGCAGTGGAGAAAGGAACACTGAAGCTTTCTTT.

This clonotype has at least ten counts. The V and J genes are TRBV20-1 and TRBJ2-7, with D perhaps TRBD2 (5 bases). Germline CDR1 DFQATT, CDR2 SNEGSKA (reference sequence). V was cut by 6 bases and J by 6 bases, with 18 bases left in between. This CDR3 comprises 13 residues. The CDR3 nucleotides read TGCAGTGCGGAAGGCGCTAGCTTGGGCGAGCAGTACTTC. Its translation: CSAEGASLGEQYF.

The rearrangement joins TRBV7-2 to TRBJ1-1, with TRBD1 as a possible D gene (5 bases). The CDR3 extends over 15 amino acids. CDR1 SGHTA and CDR2 FQGNSA come from the germline V gene. Trimming stripped 5 bases from V and 0 bases from J, with 13 bases between. CDR3 nucleotide sequence: TGTGCCAGCAGCGCAAGGCAGGGTCTGAACACTGAAGCTTTCTTT. It is translated as CASSARQGLNTEAFF.

The V gene is TRBV25-1, the J gene TRBJ2-7; D is unresolved. This CDR3 spans 15 amino acids. Germline V gene data show CDR1 as MGHDK and CDR2 as SYGVNS. V was pared by 5 bases and J by 6 bases, with 20 bases between. The DNA of the CDR3 is TGTGCCAGCAGTCCGACCGACGGGTTGGGATCCGAGCAGTACTTC. Its protein is CASSPTDGLGSEQYF.